The source of this T cell receptor beta chain is a study of identical twins. Study findings and constraints: Beta out-of-frame sequences showed weaker excess twin sharing. An excess of low generation probability was shown by twin-shared out-of-frame alpha sequences.

Notes on this clonotype: Its antigen is unidentified.

It was template switching that added a universal primer site, and there were unique molecular identifiers on the cDNA. One entry per CDR3 protein, called by TCRdb with MiXCR from the 5' RACE reads. The sample holds around 530,000 distinct CDR3 sequences, over 12% seen once. This same sample was also part of a study on yellow fever vaccine responses in identical twins.

Material for sequencing was CD4+ T cells sorted from blood. The source of this sequence is a woman aged 18-29 years in good health.

Here the CDR3 reads CATSDLWYNEQFF. CDR3 sequence (DNA): TGTGCCACCAGTGATTTATGGTACAATGAGCAGTTCTTC. The chain recombines TRBV24-1 with TRBJ2-1, with no clear D. Germline V gene sequence: CDR1 KGHDR, CDR2 SFDVKD. Trimming pared 1 base from V and 4 bases from J, leaving 4 bases between. CDR3 length equals 13 residues.